Listed below are T cell receptor beta chains from one sample, sequenced in a study of cytomegalovirus exposure and HLA in healthy donors. Method: immunoSEQ multiplex PCR; TCRdb's copy keeps in-frame clones and lacks some. Seen here are 200,000 to 250,000 clones, roughly 87% observed once, and the top ten hold about 2%. The source material was PBMCs. The receptor set was obtained from a woman aged 18-29 years in good health and CMV-seropositive. CDR3s include the opening cysteine and the closing phenylalanine or tryptophan. A D gene is named only where the DNA matches it firmly. Some rows have no size entry. The others give once, few or many, or a class for an expanded clone.

cdr3_nt cdr3_aa v_call clone_size j_call d_call
TGTGCCAGCAGTGAAGGCACAGGGGCCCAGAACCACGAGCAGTACTTC CASSEGTGAQNHEQYF TRBV2 . TRBJ2-7 TRBD1
TGTGCCAGCATCGGGGGGGACATCGGTAATGAAAAACTGTTTTTT CASIGGDIGNEKLFF TRBV28 . TRBJ1-4 .
TGTGCCAGCTTCGGGAAGGAGACTGGAAACACCATATATTTT CASFGKETGNTIYF TRBV27 . TRBJ1-3 .
TGTGCCAGCAGCTTCGGGGGGCTGAACACTGAAGCTTTCTTT CASSFGGLNTEAFF TRBV11-2 once TRBJ1-1 .
TGTGCCTGGAGTGCAGGATCCTCTGGAAACACCATATATTTT CAWSAGSSGNTIYF TRBV30 . TRBJ1-3 .
TGTGCCAGCAGACAAGCGGACGGGGAAGAACTGTTTTTT CASRQADGEELFF TRBV6-5 . TRBJ1-4 .
TGTGCCAGTGCGGGGGGCACTGAAGCTTTCTTT CASAGGTEAFF TRBV2 once TRBJ1-1 .
TGTGCCAGCAGTTACTCGCAGGTGGTCTCTGGAAACACCATATATTTT CASSYSQVVSGNTIYF TRBV6-5 . TRBJ1-3 .
TGTGCCAGCACCCCAATCCGGGGGTCCTATAATTCACCCCTCCACTTT CASTPIRGSYNSPLHF TRBV27 once TRBJ1-6 .
TGTGCCAGCAGTTCTCTAAGCGGAACCTACGAGCAGTACTTC CASSSLSGTYEQYF TRBV28 . TRBJ2-7 .
TGTGCCAGCAGCTTTAACAGGGGGCTCCAGCCCCAGCATTTT CASSFNRGLQPQHF TRBV13 . TRBJ1-5 TRBD1
TGTGCCAGCAGCTTAGCGCTGGGAGCGAAAGAGACCCAGTACTTC CASSLALGAKETQYF TRBV7-6 . TRBJ2-5 .
TGTGCCAGCAGTGGACAGGGGGCGAGACCAACCGATGAGCAGTTCTTC CASSGQGARPTDEQFF TRBV6-1 . TRBJ2-1 TRBD1
TGTGCCAGCAGCCTGGGGACAGGGGGTTTCTTT CASSLGTGGFF TRBV7-9 . TRBJ1-1 TRBD1
TGTGCCAGCAGCCCGGACAGGGGGCCCTACGAGCAGTACTTC CASSPDRGPYEQYF TRBV11-1 . TRBJ2-7 TRBD1
TGCAGCGTAATGGCTCAAAACCAAGCCTACGAGCAGTACTTC CSVMAQNQAYEQYF TRBV29-1 once TRBJ2-7 .
TGTGCCAGCAGCCAAGATAGTAGGCTAGCGGGAGGCACAGATACGCAGTATTTT CASSQDSRLAGGTDTQYF TRBV4-2 few TRBJ2-3 TRBD2
TGTGCCAGCAGCGATGGAGGGGGCCTGCGATCGGATACGCAGTATTTT CASSDGGGLRSDTQYF TRBV9 . TRBJ2-3 .
TGTGCCAGTAGCGGTTTGTACGAGCAGTACTTC CASSGLYEQYF TRBV19 few TRBJ2-7 .
TGTGCCAGCAGCGAGACTAGGCGGTCCGGGGAGCTGTTTTTT CASSETRRSGELFF TRBV7-3 once TRBJ2-2 .
TGTGCCACCCTCCAGGGGATAGGGGCAGATACGCAGTATTTT CATLQGIGADTQYF TRBV2 . TRBJ2-3 .
TGTGCCAGCAGTGACGGGAGTTACGAGCAGTACTTC CASSDGSYEQYF TRBV28 . TRBJ2-7 .
TGTGCCAGCAGCGTAGCTACCCTAGCCCTAAGCACAGATACGCAGTATTTT CASSVATLALSTDTQYF TRBV9 . TRBJ2-3 .
TGCGCCAGCAGCTTACTCAGGGGGCAGAACACCGGGGAGCTGTTTTTT CASSLLRGQNTGELFF TRBV5-1 . TRBJ2-2 TRBD1
TGTGCCAGCAGCACTTATTGGGGGGGTAGCTCTGAAGCTTTCTTT CASSTYWGGSSEAFF TRBV13 . TRBJ1-1 .
TGTGCCAGCAGTGCCGGGACTAGCGGCAATGAGCAGTTCTTC CASSAGTSGNEQFF TRBV6-4 many TRBJ2-1 TRBD2
TGTGCCAGCAGCTTCGGACAGACAGATACGCAGTATTTT CASSFGQTDTQYF TRBV5-8 . TRBJ2-3 .
TGTGCCATCAGTGACCCCGGACAGGCCTACGAGCAGTACTTC CAISDPGQAYEQYF TRBV10-3 . TRBJ2-7 TRBD1
TGCGCCAGCAGCCAAGTGGGGGCCTTTGAAGCTTTCTTT CASSQVGAFEAFF TRBV4-1 once TRBJ1-1 .
TGTGCCAGCAGTTTAGACAGGGTCAGGTACGAGCAGTACTTC CASSLDRVRYEQYF TRBV28 few TRBJ2-7 TRBD1
TGTGCCAGCAGCTTGCCGAGCGGGAGGGGACTCCAAGAGACCCAGTACTTC CASSLPSGRGLQETQYF TRBV13 . TRBJ2-5 TRBD2
TGCGCCAGCAGCTGGGACAGGGGTGAGACCCAGTACTTC CASSWDRGETQYF TRBV5-1 once TRBJ2-5 TRBD1
TGCGCCAGTCCACAGGGGAACACTGAAGCTTTCTTT CASPQGNTEAFF TRBV10-1 . TRBJ1-1 .
TGTGCCAGCAGTTTAATTGGCAGCCGAGCGGAAGCTTTCTTT CASSLIGSRAEAFF TRBV28 . TRBJ1-1 .
TGTGCCAGCAGTACAGACAGAGCAACTAATGAAAAACTGTTTTTT CASSTDRATNEKLFF TRBV27 . TRBJ1-4 .
TGTGCCAGCACCTCTCCGGGACAGGTGCCTAGGAAACTGTTTTTT CASTSPGQVPRKLFF TRBV28 . TRBJ1-4 TRBD1
TGTGCCAGCACCTCCCAGGGGGGAAGCTACGAGCAGTACTTC CASTSQGGSYEQYF TRBV7-9 . TRBJ2-7 .
TGTGCCAGCAGTTGGAAAGCGGGAGGAGGGAATGAGCAGTTCTTC CASSWKAGGGNEQFF TRBV27 . TRBJ2-1 TRBD2
TGTGCCAGCAGTTTTGGACTAGCGGGAGTCTACGAGCAGTACTTC CASSFGLAGVYEQYF TRBV27 . TRBJ2-7 TRBD2
TGTGCCAGCAGCCCAGGGGGCAGTTCCTTCTATGGCTACACCTTC CASSPGGSSFYGYTF TRBV7-2 . TRBJ1-2 TRBD1
TGTGCCAGTAGTGAATTCAGCGGGAGTTACAATGAGCAGTTCTTC CASSEFSGSYNEQFF TRBV19 . TRBJ2-1 TRBD2
TGTGCCAGCAGTTTCGAGAGTGGCTACAATGAGCAGTTCTTC CASSFESGYNEQFF TRBV6-5 few TRBJ2-1 .
TGTGCCAGCCGACTTACAGGGGGCGAGTGGAATCAGCCCCAGCATTTT CASRLTGGEWNQPQHF TRBV19 . TRBJ1-5 TRBD1
TGTGCCAGCAGTGCCTTGACAGTGTCAACTAATGAAAAACTGTTTTTT CASSALTVSTNEKLFF TRBV25-1 . TRBJ1-4 .
TGTGCCAGCAGCCTCCTTAAGCTGATTGCTAGCACAGATACGCAGTATTTT CASSLLKLIASTDTQYF TRBV5-8 few TRBJ2-3 .
TGCAGCGCCATACAGGGGTACACTGAAGCTTTCTTT CSAIQGYTEAFF TRBV29-1 few TRBJ1-1 TRBD1
TGTGCCAGCAGTTTTGGGCCGGCAAAGGAGCAGTTCTTC CASSFGPAKEQFF TRBV28 . TRBJ2-1 .
TGTGCCAGCAGCTGGGGACAGGTTTACACCTTC CASSWGQVYTF TRBV5-4 once TRBJ1-2 TRBD1
TGTGCCAGCAGTCCAGGGGGGAATGAGCAGTTCTTC CASSPGGNEQFF TRBV28 . TRBJ2-1 .
TGTGCCAGCAGTTACCGGGCGGCGGGAACCGGGGAGCTGTTTTTT CASSYRAAGTGELFF TRBV27 . TRBJ2-2 .
TGTGCCAGCTCCCCAGGGGGGTCCTACAATGAGCAGTTCTTC CASSPGGSYNEQFF TRBV27 . TRBJ2-1 .
TGTGCCAGCAGCGGGCCCTTGCACGCGAACACCGGGGAGCTGTTTTTT CASSGPLHANTGELFF TRBV5-6 . TRBJ2-2 .
TGTGCCAGCAGTACTGACAGGGCTCGGAGCAATCAGCCCCAGCATTTT CASSTDRARSNQPQHF TRBV28 . TRBJ1-5 TRBD1
TGTGCCAGCAGCACCTCGGACAGGCCAACCGGGGAGCTGTTTTTT CASSTSDRPTGELFF TRBV7-9 once TRBJ2-2 TRBD1
TGTGCCAGCAGTTTCTTTGGGCTTAGCAATCAGCCCCAGCATTTT CASSFFGLSNQPQHF TRBV28 . TRBJ1-5 .
TGTGCCAGCAGTTTGTTAGGTACTACTGTCGAGCAGTACTTC CASSLLGTTVEQYF TRBV27 once TRBJ2-7 .
TGTGCCATCAGTGAGGCGCGGAGCTACAATGAGCAGTTCTTC CAISEARSYNEQFF TRBV10-3 . TRBJ2-1 .
TGTGCCATCCGTAGCGGGGCTTCCTACGAGCAGTACTTC CAIRSGASYEQYF TRBV28 . TRBJ2-7 TRBD2
TGTGCCAGCAGTTCCTCGACGGGGTTCGAGCAGTACTTC CASSSSTGFEQYF TRBV6-5 . TRBJ2-7 .